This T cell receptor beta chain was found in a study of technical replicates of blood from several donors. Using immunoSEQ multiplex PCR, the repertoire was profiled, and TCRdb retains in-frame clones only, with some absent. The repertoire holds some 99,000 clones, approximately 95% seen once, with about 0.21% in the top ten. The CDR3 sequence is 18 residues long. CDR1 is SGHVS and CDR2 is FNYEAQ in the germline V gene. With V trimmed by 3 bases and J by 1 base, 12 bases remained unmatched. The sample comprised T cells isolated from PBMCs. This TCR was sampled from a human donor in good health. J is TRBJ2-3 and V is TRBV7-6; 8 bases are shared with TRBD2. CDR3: CASSFPMGIAGCTDTQYF. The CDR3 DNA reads TGTGCCAGCAGCTTCCCGATGGGAATAGCGGGATGCACAGATACGCAGTATTTT.